This record covers a single T cell receptor (beta chain). These data belong to a study of control samples from healthy donors and cancer patients. Clones were sequenced by immunoSEQ multiplex PCR, and TCRdb holds only the in-frame ones, with some missing. The table records about 92,000 clones, approximately 78% of them present only once. The source material was blood. This clonotype was obtained from a woman aged 55-69 years in good health.

The CDR3 DNA follows: TGTGCCAGCCTTTTCCCCGAACGGGTCTCGATATGGTACTTC. This translates into CASLFPERVSIWYF. The V and J genes are TRBV6-4 and TRBJ2-7; no definite D call. The CDR3 length is 14 residues. The V end was cut by 8 bases, the J end by 12 bases, with 26 bases between. Germline CDR1 MRHNA, CDR2 SNTAGT.